The entry below describes one TCR beta chain. The specificity of this receptor is unknown. No base quality information exists; no much larger clone differs at one position. This entry comes from a study of cytomegalovirus exposure and HLA in healthy donors (dated by TCRdb to about 2017). Looking at the study overall: According to a later analysis, the 100 to 150 validation repertoires were produced on the same platform as the roughly 700 repertoires of the first cohort. The study was designed to test whether signatures of past pathogen exposure could be identified by cataloging public T cell receptors. Besides the first cohort of around 670 subjects, a separate validation cohort made up of roughly 120 different subjects was used. To predict cytomegalovirus infection status, the study brought together high-throughput TCR immunosequencing, statistical association of individual TCRs with disease status, and machine learning. Study-wide conclusions, independent of this receptor: Across donors, most TCR sequences were observed very rarely, whereas some public TCRs were present in many individuals. In a later analysis, TCRs clustered in the first cohort were found to also tend to co-occur in the 110 or so validation repertoires, with 94% of cluster scores above 0. Three of the identified cytomegalovirus-associated TCR beta chains were confirmed in vitro to be specific for cytomegalovirus antigens. The study gave a list of 150 to 200 TCR beta chains associated with cytomegalovirus. The authors suggested that the approach could potentially be generalized to other disease states and immunological phenotypes. The classifier was reported to diagnose cytomegalovirus status with high specificity and sensitivity in both the original cohort and the validation cohort. A later analysis lacked HLA typing for the validation cohort, so it scored co-occurrence in that cohort across all 120 or so repertoires.

The CDR3, cysteine through phenylalanine, is 19 amino acids long. Here the CDR3 DNA is all that survives: 57 bases in frame from base 1. Compared with germline, V lacks 5 bases and J lacks 0 bases; bases without a gene match: 16. Preparation of the library involved the immunoSEQ multiplex PCR assay. In the source study's methods: A statistical classification framework was developed to diagnose cytomegalovirus status using the catalog of TCR beta chain sequences. This is the immuneACCESS table as TCRdb keeps it, with only in-frame sequences that have V and J called. A part of the clones is gone; compared with another copy, unresolved V genes explain less than half, and the rest is unexplained. V and J calls and clone size are copied from that table; D and trimming were computed from the DNA. In this sample the table shows roughly 180,000 clones, about four fifths of which occur a single time. Roughly 7.5% of the sample is taken by the ten largest.

The donors belonged to the validation cohort of about 120 subjects, which was separate from the approximately 610-subject first cohort. Sequenced sample: PBMCs. The sequence was collected from a man in his late teens or twenties in good health and CMV-seropositive. Here the chain combines TRBV5-3 and TRBJ1-4; TRBD1 matches 7 bases in the middle. TRBV5-3 counts as an open reading frame of uncertain function. The CDR3 corresponds to CARSHRDRGEYATNEKLFF. The DNA is TGTGCCAGAAGTCATCGGGACAGAGGGGAATATGCAACTAATGAAAAACTGTTTTTT.